The clone carrying this T cell receptor (beta chain) was counted a few times. Antigen: not known. The data derive from a study of blood T cells in healthy people across ages. Together with a sample-barcoded 5' primer, a J-beta primer mix was included in a second PCR lasting about 7 to 12 cycles. MiXCR, run by TCRdb on the 5' RACE reads, gives a single entry per CDR3 protein. The sample lists some 1 million distinct CDR3 sequences, more than 40% seen once, with approximately 17% in the top ten. Study-wide results and limits: Diversity figures derived from one million T cells were judged to underestimate the true value. Age brought a roughly linear fall in TCR beta diversity measured per million T cells. TCR beta diversity was tightly associated with the proportion of naive T cells.

The extraction recovered at least 5 micrograms of total RNA per sample. Per the germline V gene, CDR1 is SGHTA and CDR2 is FQGTGA. CDR3 size: 17 residues. V was pared by 2 bases and J by 5 bases, with 10 bases of the junction left unmatched. What was sequenced was blood. This chain uses TRBV7-3 with TRBJ1-4, with 8 bases matching TRBD1. The TCR originated in a woman in her sixties in good health. As DNA, the CDR3 is TGTGCCAGCAGCTTAGACAGGGGACACGGCTGCAATGAAAAACTGTTTTTT. It encodes CASSLDRGHGCNEKLFF.